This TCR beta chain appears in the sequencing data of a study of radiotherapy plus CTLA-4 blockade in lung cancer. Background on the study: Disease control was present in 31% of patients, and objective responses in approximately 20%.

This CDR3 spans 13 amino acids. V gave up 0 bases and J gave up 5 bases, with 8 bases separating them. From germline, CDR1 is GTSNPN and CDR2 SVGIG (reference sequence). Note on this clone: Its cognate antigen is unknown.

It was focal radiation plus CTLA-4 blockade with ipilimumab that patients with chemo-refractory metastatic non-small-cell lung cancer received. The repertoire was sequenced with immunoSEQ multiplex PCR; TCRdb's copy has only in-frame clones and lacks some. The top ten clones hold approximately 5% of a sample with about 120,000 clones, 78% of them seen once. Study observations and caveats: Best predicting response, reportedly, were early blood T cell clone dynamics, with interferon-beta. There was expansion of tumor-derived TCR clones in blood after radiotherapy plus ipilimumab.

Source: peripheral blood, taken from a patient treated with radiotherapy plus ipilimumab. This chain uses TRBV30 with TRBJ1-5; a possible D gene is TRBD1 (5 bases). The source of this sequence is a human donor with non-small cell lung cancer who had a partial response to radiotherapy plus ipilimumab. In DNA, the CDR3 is TGTGCCTGGAGTGTTCCGGGGGATCAGCCCCAGCATTTT. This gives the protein CAWSVPGDQPQHF.